Each of the 25 T cell receptor beta chains below was sequenced from the same sample in a study of shared clonotypes between healthy human individuals. The naive CD8 subset, CD45RO-negative cells positively selected for CCR7, excluded terminally differentiated effector memory CD45RA+ cells. The protocol was immunoSEQ multiplex PCR, while the TCRdb copy is restricted to in-frame clones and leaves out a portion. Among roughly 2 million clones listed, roughly 95% were seen once. The sample taken for sequencing was naive CD8+ T cells sorted from blood. All receptors derive from a man younger than 35 in good health.

This clone has a single count. This chain links TRBV6-1 with TRBJ2-3; D gene ambiguous. The V end was cut by 8 bases, the J end by 0 bases, with 9 bases between. The CDR3 contains 13 residues. Germline V gives CDR1 MNHNS, CDR2 SASEGT. This chain's CDR3 is CASVVPSTDTQYF. Written as DNA, the CDR3 is TGTGCCAGCGTAGTTCCTAGCACAGATACGCAGTATTTT.

With respect to this clone: This same CDR3 is encoded by further DNA sequences in the sample. This rearrangement joins TRBV15 to TRBJ1-1; D is possibly TRBD1 (5 bases). The CDR3 extends over 14 amino acids. Germline loops: CDR1 LNHNV, CDR2 YYDKDF (reference sequence). V shed 1 base and J shed 3 bases, with 9 bases lying between them. The CDR3 region has the DNA TGTGCCACCAGCAGAGGGGGGGAGGACACTGAAGCTTTCTTT. Translated: CATSRGGEDTEAFF. Full variable domain (missing parts from reference TRBV15 and TRBJ1-1): DAMVIQNPRYQVTQFGKPVTLSCSQTLNHNVMYWYQQKSSQAPKLLFHYYDKDFNNEADTPDNFQSRRPNTSFCFLDIRSPGLGDTAMYLCATSRGGEDTEAFFGQGTRLTVV.

This sequence joins TRBV7-9 and TRBJ1-4; tentatively, D is TRBD1 (6 bases). This CDR3 region has 16 residues. The ends were cut back, 1 base at V and 5 bases at J, with 14 bases in the middle. CDR1 and CDR2 from the germline V gene are SEHNR and FQNEAQ (reference sequence). The CDR3 spells CASSLDVTGRNEKLFF. CDR3 nucleotide sequence: TGTGCCAGCAGCTTAGATGTGACAGGTCGAAATGAAAAACTGTTTTTT.

Remarks on this clone: Additional DNA sequences in this sample encode the identical CDR3. The genes are TRBV5-4 and TRBJ2-2; no reliable D call. Trimming shortened V by 0 bases and J by 6 bases, and 3 bases separated the two germline ends. This CDR3 contains 12 residues. The germline V gene encodes CDR1 SGHNT and CDR2 YYREEE (reference sequence). The CDR3 loop reads CASSLEAGELFF. The CDR3 nucleotides are TGTGCCAGCAGCTTGGAGGCCGGGGAGCTGTTTTTT.

As regards this clone: Different DNA sequences within this sample yield the same CDR3. V and J are TRBV4-1 and TRBJ2-7; a weak D match, TRBD1 (6 bases). This CDR3 contains 13 residues. CDR1 MGHRA and CDR2 YSYEKL come from the germline V gene. V was pared by 3 bases and J by 0 bases, with 6 bases between. The DNA for the CDR3 is TGCGCCAGCAGCCAGGACAGCTCCTACGAGCAGTACTTC. Translated: CASSQDSSYEQYF.

The rearrangement links TRBV4-3 to TRBJ1-2, with a possible D match to TRBD1 (5 bases). The V gene lost 1 base and the J gene lost 3 bases, with 12 bases spanning the gap. Germline CDR1 is LGHNA and CDR2 is YSLEER. CDR3 length: 15 residues. CDR3 residues: CASSQVWGADYGYTF. The CDR3 DNA follows: TGCGCCAGCAGCCAAGTATGGGGCGCTGACTATGGCTACACCTTC.

The chain is built from TRBV5-1 and TRBJ2-2; D gene ambiguous. V was trimmed by 5 bases and J by 0 bases, leaving 14 bases between them. The CDR3 is 16 residues long. Germline CDR1 and CDR2: SGHRS and YFSETQ. The CDR3 here is CASRSRSETNTGELFF. The CDR3 nucleotides read TGCGCCAGCAGATCCCGAAGCGAAACGAACACCGGGGAGCTGTTTTTT. Using reference TRBV5-1 and TRBJ2-2 for the parts outside the CDR3, the full variable domain is KAGVTQTPRYLIKTRGQQVTLSCSPISGHRSVSWYQQTPGQGLQFLFEYFSETQRNKGNFPGRFSGRQFSNSRSEMNVSTLELGDSALYLCASRSRSETNTGELFFGEGSRLTVL.

V usage is TRBV7-9 and J usage is TRBJ2-7; the D is unclear. Per the germline V gene, CDR1 is SEHNR and CDR2 is FQNEAQ (reference sequence). Trimming removed 6 bases from V and 3 bases from J, with 9 bases in between. This CDR3 is 12 amino acids long. The CDR3 sequence: CASSSYGYEQYF. Written as DNA, the CDR3 is TGTGCCAGCAGTTCTTACGGCTACGAGCAGTACTTC.

The chain couples TRBV27 to TRBJ2-1; 7 nucleotides line up with TRBD2. CDR1 is MNHEY, CDR2 SMNVEV, per germline (reference sequence). CDR3 length: 15 residues. V lost 6 bases to trimming and J lost 3 bases; unmatched junction nucleotides: 8. CDR3 residues: CASSPSGEGYNEQFF. The CDR3 nucleotides are TGTGCCAGCAGCCCCTCCGGGGAGGGCTACAATGAGCAGTTCTTC.

The V and J genes are TRBV5-1 and TRBJ1-1; 9 bases fit TRBD1. Germline V gives CDR1 SGHRS, CDR2 YFSETQ. CDR3 size: 14 residues. The J segment lost 4 bases and the V segment lost 1 base, leaving 2 bases of the junction unmatched. CDR3 region: CASSLWTGATEAFF. CDR3 coding DNA: TGCGCCAGCAGCTTGTGGACAGGGGCCACTGAAGCTTTCTTT.

The rearrangement joins TRBV6-5 to TRBJ2-4; possibly TRBD1 for D (5 bases). Germline-derived CDR1 and CDR2 are MNHEY and SVGAGI. The CDR3 has 15 amino acids. V lost 0 bases and J lost 4, with 10 bases in between. The CDR3 spells CASSYSTDFKNIQYF. DNA of the CDR3: TGTGCCAGCAGTTACTCGACAGATTTTAAAAACATTCAGTACTTC.

As regards this clone: This sample includes further DNA sequences coding for the same CDR3. The rearrangement uses TRBV5-1 and TRBJ2-7, with TRBD2 matching 9 bases. The V segment lost 2 bases and the J segment 3 bases; nucleotides outside the gene matches: 3. The CDR3 totals 14 residues. CDR1 and CDR2 (germline): SGHRS, YFSETQ. In DNA form, the CDR3 reads TGCGCCAGCAGCTTCAGCGGGGGGCTCTACGAGCAGTACTTC. Its translation: CASSFSGGLYEQYF.

This chain uses TRBV9 with TRBJ2-5; TRBD2 might be the D (5 bases). V shed 2 bases and J shed 5 bases, with 16 bases lying between them. The length of the CDR3 is 15 residues. Germline V gene lookup returns CDR1 SGDLS and CDR2 YYNGEE. Written as DNA, the CDR3 is TGTGCCAGCAGCGTCCGAGATGGCGGGCAGGAGACCCAGTACTTC. It translates to CASSVRDGGQETQYF.

The chain is built from TRBV6-1 and TRBJ2-5; D unclear. Between the trimmed V and J ends, which lost 3 bases and 3 bases, there was a span of 8 bases. This CDR3 region has 13 residues. Germline CDR1 is MNHNS and CDR2 is SASEGT. CDR3 residues: CASSDDLEETQYF. CDR3 DNA: TGTGCCAGCAGTGATGACTTGGAAGAGACCCAGTACTTC.

Concerning this clone: The junction departs from germline at one end; a sequencing error may be responsible. The chain employs TRBV6-1 and TRBJ2-7, with 9 bases aligning to TRBD1. The length of the CDR3 is 15 residues. The V gene's germline CDR1 is MNHNS and CDR2 SASEGT. CDR3: CASREAGTGYHEQYF. The CDR3 DNA reads as TGTGCCAGCAGGGAAGCCGGGACAGGGTACCACGAGCAGTACTTC.

Only a few counts were recorded for this clone. The chain carries TRBV25-1 and TRBJ1-2; maybe TRBD1 (6 bases). The germline CDR1 and CDR2 sequences are MGHDK and SYGVNS. This CDR3 region has 14 residues. The V end lost 6 bases, the J end lost 4 bases, and 15 bases lay between the germline ends. Written as DNA, the CDR3 is TGTGCCAGCAGCTCGGGGGCAGGGGTCTATGGCTACACCTTC. It encodes CASSSGAGVYGYTF.

J is TRBJ2-3 and V is TRBV2; 14 bases align to TRBD2. The CDR3 spans 17 residues. Looked up from germline, CDR1 is SNHLY and CDR2 is FYNNEI. The V gene end was trimmed by 4 bases and the J gene end by 7 bases; junction bases not matched to a gene: 10. CDR3 in amino acids: CASSVGLAGEGVNTQYF. The CDR3 region has the DNA TGTGCCAGCAGTGTGGGACTAGCGGGAGAGGGCGTGAATACGCAGTATTTT.

The rearrangement uses TRBV2 and TRBJ1-2; D might be TRBD1 (5 bases). The CDR3 is made up of 15 amino acids. The V gene lost 10 bases and the J gene lost 0 bases, with 18 bases spanning the gap. Germline V gives CDR1 SNHLY, CDR2 FYNNEI. CDR3 amino acids: CATETDTPPNYGYTF. CDR3 nucleotides: TGTGCCACAGAGACAGATACTCCTCCTAACTATGGCTACACCTTC.

V is TRBV5-4 and J is TRBJ1-2; maybe TRBD1 (5 bases). CDR3 size: 14 residues. Trimming cost V 4 bases and J 6 bases, with 16 bases left between them. Germline CDR1 is SGHNT and CDR2 is YYREEE (reference sequence). The CDR3 DNA is TGTGCCAGCAGCCGGGACTATGGGGGGGATGGCTACACCTTC. Protein sequence: CASSRDYGGDGYTF.

The rearrangement links TRBV27 to TRBJ2-3; D may be TRBD1 or TRBD2 (7 bases each). Germline CDR1 is MNHEY and CDR2 is SMNVEV (reference sequence). The CDR3 is 18 amino acids. V was cut by 6 bases and J by 0 bases, with 22 bases left in between. CDR3 sequence reads: CASSGLGGGGRSTDTQYF. For the CDR3, the DNA is TGTGCCAGCAGCGGTTTAGGGGGCGGCGGGAGAAGCACAGATACGCAGTATTTT.

V usage is TRBV27 and J usage is TRBJ2-7; perhaps D is TRBD1 or TRBD2 (5 bases each). Germline V gives CDR1 MNHEY, CDR2 SMNVEV (reference sequence). This CDR3 region has 10 residues. The CDR3 region is CAVGEYEQYF. The CDR3, as DNA: TGTGCTGTGGGGGAGTACGAGCAGTACTTC.

This clone was recorded only once. The J gene is TRBJ1-1, the V gene TRBV28, with D possibly being TRBD1 (6 bases). Per the germline V gene, CDR1 is MDHEN and CDR2 is SYDVKM. The CDR3 covers 15 residues. The V and J ends lost 2 bases and 3 bases respectively, with 13 bases between them. The CDR3: CASSLGSGVDTEAFF. The DNA of the CDR3 is TGTGCCAGCAGTTTAGGTTCAGGGGTGGACACTGAAGCTTTCTTT.

This clone appeared once. Other DNA sequences in the same sample also yield this CDR3. The chain recombines TRBV19 with TRBJ2-1, with 10 bases aligning to TRBD2. CDR3 length: 15 residues. Per germline, CDR1 LNHDA and CDR2 SQIVND (reference sequence). J gave up 7 bases and V 3 bases, and 6 bases lay outside the gene matches. In nucleotides, the CDR3 is TGTGCCAGTAGTATCGGTCTAGCGGGAGTTAATGAGCAGTTCTTC. Its translation: CASSIGLAGVNEQFF.

This clone was detected once. V gene TRBV2 combines with J gene TRBJ2-7, with 10 bases matching TRBD2. V shed 1 base, J shed 3 bases, and the junction held 6 bases outside the gene matches. Germline assignment: CDR1 SNHLY and CDR2 FYNNEI. This CDR3 has 16 residues. The CDR3 region is CASSEGLAGVLYEQYF. The CDR3, as DNA: TGTGCCAGCAGTGAAGGGCTAGCGGGAGTCCTCTACGAGCAGTACTTC.

In DNA, the CDR3 is TGTGCCAGCAGCTTAGCGACTAGCGGGGGACCAGATACGCAGTATTTT. This translates into CASSLATSGGPDTQYF. The chain combines TRBV7-9 with TRBJ2-3; 12 bases map to TRBD2. The CDR3 length is 16 residues. V shed 0 bases and J 4 bases; nucleotides not matched to a gene: 2. CDR1 is SEHNR, CDR2 FQNEAQ, per germline (reference sequence).